This T cell receptor beta chain emerged from a study of identical twins (dated by TCRdb to the mid-2010s). About the full investigation: To test whether fetal clonotypes persist, this study deep-sequenced TCR alpha and beta repertoires from monozygotic twins, from unrelated adults of various ages, and from cord blood. Replicate twin experiments were performed at different times using different library preparation protocols to rule out contamination. On the study overall, not on this receptor specifically: Zero-insertion analyses could be partly confounded by invariant T cells such as MAIT and iNKT, though diverse VJ usage argued against such confounding for most clonotypes. Recombination models systematically underestimated out-of-frame TCR alpha sharing in monozygotic twins but agreed with sharing between unrelated individuals. In beta out-of-frame sequences, excess twin sharing was weaker, because having fewer shared sequences lowered the signal-to-noise ratio. Abundant cord blood beta clonotypes carried fewer insertions; young adult naive repertoires showed a weaker similar trend, while memory repertoires showed none. Because the same donors could not be followed over many years, the conclusions depended on cross-sectional statistical analysis. Out-of-frame TCR alpha sequences shared between twins showed an excess of low generation-probability sequences compared with coincidental sharing between unrelated individuals.

The library was produced with 5' RACE. The sequencer was an Illumina HiSeq 2000. Template switching introduced a universal primer binding site; the final cDNA contained a unique molecular identifier, enabling accurate counting of TCR cDNA molecules. Specific primers in the conserved constant-segment region were used to synthesize first-strand cDNA for TCR alpha and beta chains. To control for contamination, every cDNA library carried two barcodes: a SMART-Mk sample barcode plus Illumina barcodes. TruSeq adapter sequences along with Illumina sample barcodes were introduced in two successive PCR steps. The Illumina HiSeq platform was used with custom primers to sequence TCR alpha and beta cDNA libraries. Turning to the authors' computational methods: Raw reads were processed with MiGEC to extract unique molecular identifiers, and MiXCR was used to determine CDR3 positions. For each individual, recombination models were inferred using an EM algorithm with the repgenHMM and IGoR tools. Shared clonotypes were analyzed with the tcR package in R, and sharing was normalized by the product of cloneset sizes. Out-of-frame nonproductive sequences were analyzed to study raw recombination free of thymic and clonal selection effects. The public reads were run again by TCRdb, first through fastp at Q25 and then through MiXCR, and only productive beta chains were kept. Every CDR3 protein is listed once, alongside the most common genes and DNA of its rows. The V and J calls come from TCRdb's annotation, not from the publication. The sample includes roughly 240,000 distinct CDR3 sequences, with 7.5% observed a single time. The biggest ten clones account for about 5.6% of the sample.

In regard to this clonotype: The specificity of this receptor is unknown. Within one base of it there is no much larger clone, and no base qualities were kept.

Only healthy Caucasian donors were included. The twin cohort comprised three pairs of female monozygotic twins, all aged roughly 18 to 30 years. CD4+ and CD8+ T cell populations were isolated with positive isolation kits from Invitrogen. V gives up 8 bases and J gives up 7 bases, and the segment between their germline ends measures 18 bases. The CDR3 holds 14 amino acids from the cysteine to the phenylalanine. Only the CDR3 part of the read is kept: 42 bases, read in frame from the first base. CDR1 and CDR2 were assigned from the germline V gene (reference sequence) as LGHDT and YNNKEL. This sample was also put to use in a study of yellow fever vaccine responses in identical twins. The second paper states: According to the authors, the vaccine-induced T cell response in identical twins seemed to be partly convergent and partly specific to each individual. The study precisely tracked vaccine-responding T cell clones in identical twins.

The chain uses TRBV3-1 and TRBJ1-5; the D gene is not confidently resolved. This TCR came from a woman between 18 and 29 years old in good health. The sequenced sample consisted of CD8+ T cells sorted from blood. The bases are TGTGCCAGCCCGAGGGAGTTGTCGGAGCAGCCCCAGCATTTT. It translates as CASPRELSEQPQHF.